These T cell receptor beta chains were read from a single sample in a study of Tregs in tolerant kidney transplant recipients. Clones were sequenced by immunoSEQ multiplex PCR, and TCRdb holds only the in-frame ones, with some missing. Of approximately 16,000 clones listed, roughly 77% are singletons. The sequencing used Tregs from blood, collected before the transplant. Every receptor here comes from a human donor who received a combined kidney and bone marrow transplant. Both conserved end residues are part of each CDR3. D genes are given only for firm matches. Some rows mark clone size as missing; the rest say once, few, many or name a class of expanded clone.

clone_size	d_call	j_call	v_call	cdr3_aa	cdr3_nt
few	TRBD1	TRBJ2-7	TRBV5-5	CASSGWTGGYEQYF	TGTGCCAGCAGCGGGTGGACAGGGGGCTACGAGCAGTACTTC
-	TRBD2	TRBJ2-1	TRBV29-1	CSGGGLAGYNEQFF	TGCAGCGGGGGGGGGCTAGCGGGCTACAATGAGCAGTTCTTC
-	TRBD1	TRBJ1-2	TRBV7-2	CASSPGQGAISYGYTF	TGTGCCAGCAGCCCCGGACAGGGGGCTATTAGCTATGGCTACACCTTC
-	-	TRBJ2-1	TRBV27	CASRSAGGSSYNEQFF	TGTGCCAGCAGATCAGCAGGGGGGAGCTCCTACAATGAGCAGTTCTTC
few	-	TRBJ1-2	TRBV6-5	CASSSRGLYGYTF	TGTGCCAGCTCGTCCAGGGGCCTCTATGGCTACACCTTC
-	-	TRBJ2-5	TRBV27	CASSFRSLGFIRHF	TGTGCCAGCAGTTTTCGCAGTTTGGGCTTTATCCGCCACTTC
-	TRBD1	TRBJ1-5	TRBV2	CASSLYRGQPQHF	TGTGCCAGCAGCCTCTACAGGGGTCAGCCCCAGCATTTT
-	TRBD1	TRBJ2-7	TRBV5-1	CASSLSPGGEYEQYF	TGCGCCAGCAGCTTAAGCCCAGGGGGCGAGTACGAGCAGTACTTC
-	TRBD2	TRBJ2-1	TRBV10-3	CAIRRTSGDEQFF	TGTGCCATCAGGAGGACTAGCGGTGATGAGCAGTTCTTC
-	-	TRBJ1-1	TRBV4-1	CASSQVTTGNTEAFF	TGCGCCAGCAGCCAAGTGACCACAGGAAACACTGAAGCTTTCTTT
-	TRBD1	TRBJ1-5	TRBV15	CATSGQGGGNQPQHF	TGTGCCACCAGCGGACAGGGAGGTGGTAATCAGCCCCAGCATTTT
few	TRBD1	TRBJ1-2	TRBV5-1	CASSSSADRGWYGYTF	TGCGCCAGCAGCTCAAGTGCCGACAGGGGCTGGTATGGCTACACCTTC
-	TRBD1	TRBJ2-7	TRBV15	CATSRDRGTGAYEQYF	TGTGCCACCAGCAGAGATCGGGGGACAGGGGCCTACGAGCAGTACTTC
-	-	TRBJ2-7	TRBV6-5	CASLRVGGYEQYF	TGTGCCAGTCTCCGGGTCGGGGGTTACGAGCAGTACTTC
once	TRBD1	TRBJ1-2	TRBV18	CASSSTGTAYGYTF	TGTGCCAGCTCATCTACCGGGACAGCTTATGGCTACACCTTC
-	-	TRBJ2-7	TRBV6-1	CASRLPLADPEEQYF	TGTGCCAGCAGGCTACCATTAGCGGATCCGGAGGAGCAGTACTTC
-	-	TRBJ2-7	TRBV27	CASSLRPSRVYEQYF	TGTGCCAGCAGTTTGCGCCCTAGTCGGGTCTACGAGCAGTACTTC
-	-	TRBJ1-5	TRBV6-5	CASSNGDQPQHF	TGTGCCAGCAGTAACGGGGATCAGCCCCAGCATTTT
-	TRBD1	TRBJ2-4	TRBV5-6	CASRDTGAEYF	TGTGCCAGCAGGGATACAGGGGCGGAGTACTTC
-	-	TRBJ2-7	TRBV28	CASSGRPGRATSYEQYF	TGTGCCAGCAGTGGACGGCCCGGCAGGGCAACTTCCTACGAGCAGTACTTC
-	-	TRBJ1-1	TRBV6-1	CASSEGGGMKAFF	TGTGCCAGCAGTGAAGGCGGAGGGATGAAAGCTTTCTTT
few	-	TRBJ2-7	TRBV30	CAWSTQGYEQYF	TGTGCCTGGAGTACACAGGGCTACGAGCAGTACTTC
once	-	TRBJ2-6	TRBV21-1	CASSNRDNYSGANVLTF	TGTGCCAGCAGCAACCGGGACAACTACTCTGGGGCCAACGTCCTGACTTTC
-	-	TRBJ1-2	TRBV29-1	CSVEGGRHGYTF	TGCAGCGTTGAAGGCGGCCGTCATGGCTACACCTTC
-	-	TRBJ1-5	TRBV5-1	CASSYSGNSNQPQHF	TGCGCCAGCAGCTATTCGGGAAATAGCAATCAGCCCCAGCATTTT
-	TRBD1	TRBJ2-2	TRBV29-1	CSVRDSSNTGELFF	TGCAGCGTCCGGGACAGCTCGAACACCGGGGAGCTGTTTTTT
-	TRBD2	TRBJ2-2	TRBV11-2	CASSSLLAAGELFF	TGTGCCAGCAGCTCCTTGCTAGCGGCGGGGGAGCTGTTTTTT
-	-	TRBJ1-5	TRBV10-3	CAISGGENQPQHF	TGTGCCATCAGTGGGGGAGAGAATCAGCCCCAGCATTTT
-	-	TRBJ2-7	TRBV6-5	CASRPSADRFYEQYF	TGTGCCAGCAGACCCTCCGCGGACAGATTCTACGAGCAGTACTTC
-	TRBD1	TRBJ1-1	TRBV7-8	CASSDRQGKNTEAFF	TGTGCCAGCAGCGACCGACAGGGGAAGAACACTGAAGCTTTCTTT
-	TRBD2	TRBJ2-7	TRBV27	CASSLYLGGTYEQYF	TGTGCCAGCAGTTTATATCTCGGGGGGACCTACGAGCAGTACTTC
-	-	TRBJ2-1	TRBV5-6	CASSTDIYNEQFF	TGTGCCAGCAGTACCGACATATACAATGAGCAGTTCTTC
-	-	TRBJ1-3	TRBV7-2	CASSRLGLGGNTIYF	TGTGCCAGCAGCCGCCTAGGTCTGGGTGGAAACACCATATATTTT
-	TRBD2	TRBJ2-3	TRBV5-1	CASSAGLAGGADTQYF	TGCGCCAGCAGCGCGGGACTAGCGGGAGGCGCAGATACGCAGTATTTT
few	-	TRBJ2-1	TRBV5-5	CASSLGAGPTPEQFF	TGTGCCAGCAGCTTAGGGGCGGGGCCCACTCCTGAGCAGTTCTTC
-	-	TRBJ2-7	TRBV7-2	CASSLGGLIYEQYF	TGTGCCAGCAGCTTAGGGGGCCTGATATACGAGCAGTACTTC
-	TRBD2	TRBJ2-7	TRBV5-6	CASSLVASGAYEQYF	TGTGCCAGCAGCTTGGTGGCTAGCGGGGCCTACGAGCAGTACTTC
-	TRBD2	TRBJ2-1	TRBV11-2	CASSLGLAGGLNEQFF	TGTGCCAGCAGCTTAGGGCTAGCGGGGGGGCTCAATGAGCAGTTCTTC
-	-	TRBJ1-3	TRBV15	CATSRGVTALSGNTIYF	TGTGCCACCAGCAGAGGAGTTACTGCCCTCTCTGGAAACACCATATATTTT
once	TRBD2	TRBJ2-5	TRBV5-1	CASSLGAGVQETQYF	TGCGCCAGCAGCTTGGGAGCGGGGGTCCAAGAGACCCAGTACTTC
few	-	TRBJ2-7	TRBV19	CASSISGVTSSYEQYF	TGTGCCAGTAGTATTTCGGGTGTCACTAGCTCCTACGAGCAGTACTTC
-	TRBD2	TRBJ2-7	TRBV27	CASSFLGLAGGPYEQYF	TGTGCCAGCAGTTTTTTGGGACTAGCGGGAGGGCCCTACGAGCAGTACTTC
-	-	TRBJ2-7	TRBV4-1	CASSQGGGRFEKQYF	TGCGCCAGCAGCCAGGGGGGTGGCCGGTTTGAAAAGCAGTACTTC
-	TRBD2	TRBJ2-7	TRBV10-3	CAISEPGLAGSYEQYF	TGTGCCATCAGTGAGCCAGGACTAGCGGGTTCCTACGAGCAGTACTTC
-	TRBD2	TRBJ2-3	TRBV7-2	CASSSHSGRETTQYF	TGTGCCAGCAGCTCACATAGCGGGCGCGAAACTACGCAGTATTTT
-	TRBD1	TRBJ1-5	TRBV30	CAWSTGGRNQPQHF	TGTGCCTGGTCTACAGGGGGTCGCAATCAGCCCCAGCATTTT
-	-	TRBJ2-7	TRBV20-1	CSAQGGEEQYF	TGCAGTGCTCAGGGGGGTGAGGAGCAGTACTTC
-	-	TRBJ2-1	TRBV5-6	CASSLPSRGVQFF	TGTGCCAGCAGCTTGCCTAGCAGGGGGGTGCAGTTCTTC
-	-	TRBJ1-6	TRBV10-3	CAISESLAGDSPLHF	TGTGCCATCAGTGAGTCGCTGGCAGGCGATTCACCCCTCCACTTT
-	-	TRBJ1-1	TRBV5-6	CASSSLVWGGDTEAFF	TGTGCCAGCAGCTCGCTTGTGTGGGGAGGAGACACTGAAGCTTTCTTT
-	-	TRBJ2-3	TRBV19	CASSILRAGSTDTQYF	TGTGCCAGTAGTATCTTACGAGCGGGTAGCACAGATACGCAGTATTTT
few	-	TRBJ2-2	TRBV10-1	CASSLNRARGTGELFF	TGCGCCAGCTCGCTTAACCGGGCCCGGGGCACCGGGGAGCTGTTTTTT
-	-	TRBJ1-1	TRBV12-2	CASRPPGTGWKELGFF	TGTGCAAGTCGCCCCCCCGGGACAGGGTGGAAGGAGTTAGGTTTCTTT
-	-	TRBJ1-2	TRBV6-4	CASSDSQALGGYGYTF	TGTGCCAGCAGTGACTCACAGGCTTTAGGCGGCTATGGCTACACCTTC
once	-	TRBJ2-7	TRBV5-4	CASSPRSHEQYF	TGTGCCAGCAGCCCGCGGAGCCACGAGCAGTACTTC
-	TRBD1	TRBJ1-5	TRBV2	CASSGQGQPQHF	TGTGCCAGCAGTGGACAGGGACAGCCCCAGCATTTT
-	-	TRBJ1-3	TRBV29-1	CSVEDLHKDRSGNTIYF	TGCAGCGTTGAAGATCTTCATAAGGACAGATCAGGAAACACCATATATTTT
once	TRBD2	TRBJ2-3	TRBV6-5	CASTPTRGGTDTQYF	TGTGCCAGCACCCCTACCCGGGGGGGCACAGATACGCAGTATTTT
-	TRBD2	TRBJ2-3	TRBV27	CATAGPSGRNLDTQYF	TGTGCCACAGCCGGTCCTAGCGGGAGGAACCTGGATACGCAGTATTTT